This entry lists 32 T cell receptor beta chains sequenced from one sample in a study of early T cells in non-severe SARS-CoV-2 infection. TCRdb re-derived calls from the 5' RACE reads in MiXCR, one entry per CDR3 protein. The top ten hold less than 3.5% of the sample, which has about 110,000 distinct CDR3 sequences, roughly 12% seen once. The sample consisted of whole blood. The receptors here all came from an adult who was a healthcare worker with PCR-confirmed SARS-CoV-2 infection or an uninfected control (not recorded which).

There are a few counts of this clonotype. V and J are TRBV6-2 or TRBV6-3 and TRBJ2-6; unclear D gene. The CDR3 spans 15 residues. Between the trimmed V and J ends, which lost 6 bases and 0 bases, there was a span of 9 bases. Germline V gives CDR1 MNHEY, CDR2 SVGEGT. CDR3 region: CASSPPYSGANVLTF. The DNA for the CDR3 is TGTGCCAGCAGCCCCCCGTACTCTGGGGCCAACGTCCTGACTTTC.

This clonotype was seen only a few times. The rearrangement links TRBV11-2 to TRBJ2-5, with TRBD2 identical over 9 bases. Per the germline V gene, CDR1 is SGHAT and CDR2 is FQNNGV. The V gene end was trimmed by 5 bases and the J gene end by 5 bases; junction bases not matched to a gene: 9. The CDR3 has 15 residues. The CDR3 protein is CASSAPLAGDETQYF. Written as DNA, the CDR3 is TGTGCCAGCAGCGCGCCTTTAGCGGGAGATGAGACCCAGTACTTC.

The sample holds a few counts of this clonotype. V is TRBV25-1 and J is TRBJ1-6, with D possibly TRBD1 on 6 matching bases. The CDR3 totals 16 residues. V was trimmed by 4 bases and J by 2 bases, leaving 12 bases between them. The germline gives CDR1 MGHDK, CDR2 SYGVNS. The CDR3 loop is CASSGDRGTYNSPLHF. The CDR3 bases are TGTGCCAGCAGTGGGGATAGGGGGACCTATAATTCACCCCTCCACTTT.

There are a few counts of this clonotype. The chain recombines TRBV27 with TRBJ1-2, with D possibly TRBD1 on 6 matching bases. The CDR3 runs to 13 residues. V shed 11 bases and J shed 2 bases, with 15 bases lying between them. Germline CDR1 MNHEY, CDR2 SMNVEV (reference sequence). The CDR3 loop reads CAASSDSNYGYTF. CDR3 sequence (DNA): TGTGCCGCCTCTTCGGACAGCAACTATGGCTACACCTTC.

The J gene is TRBJ1-5, the V gene TRBV28; D not certain. The CDR3 is made up of 12 amino acids. Trimming took off 8 bases at V and 11 bases at J, with 16 bases between the two ends. Germline-derived CDR1 and CDR2 are MDHEN and SYDVKM. CDR3: CASGSPQKAQHF. CDR3 coding DNA: TGTGCCAGCGGCAGTCCCCAGAAAGCCCAGCATTTT.

This clonotype was detected ten times or more. The chain has TRBV12-3 or TRBV12-4 and TRBJ1-1; D may be TRBD1 (5 bases). The CDR3 is 14 residues long. V gave up 6 bases and J gave up 5 bases, with 16 bases separating them. This CDR3 is CASSLTEMGTEAFF. CDR3 DNA: TGTGCCAGCAGCTTGACAGAGATGGGGACTGAAGCTTTCTTT.

This clonotype turned up a few times. The chain recombines TRBV14 with TRBJ1-3; D remains ambiguous. V lost 2 bases and J lost 0, with 11 bases in between. Per the germline V gene, CDR1 is SGHDN and CDR2 is FVKESK. The CDR3 has 16 residues. CDR3 in amino acids: CASSQPGRSSGNTIYF. The CDR3 DNA sequence: TGTGCCAGCAGCCAACCAGGACGGAGCTCTGGAAACACCATATATTTT.

This clonotype was recorded a few times. This chain joins TRBV9 and TRBJ1-1; D is unresolved. V lost 2 bases and J lost 3, with 8 bases in between. Germline lookup yields CDR1 SGDLS and CDR2 YYNGEE. CDR3 length equals 13 residues. The CDR3 nucleotides read TGTGCCAGCAGCGTGAGCTTAGACACTGAAGCTTTCTTT. Translation gives CASSVSLDTEAFF.

This chain uses TRBV5-4 with TRBJ2-2; 14 positions match TRBD2. CDR1 is SGHNT and CDR2 is YYREEE in the germline V gene (reference sequence). Losses at the gene ends were 7 bases for V and 4 bases for J; bases not matched to a gene: 9. CDR3 length: 17 residues. CDR3: CASYQGGLAGATGELFF. CDR3 nucleotide sequence: TGTGCCAGCTACCAGGGGGGACTAGCGGGGGCCACCGGGGAGCTGTTTTTT.

The rearrangement links TRBV5-1 to TRBJ1-5; no reliable D call. Germline V gives CDR1 SGHRS, CDR2 YFSETQ. V gave up 9 bases and J gave up 2 bases, with 12 bases separating them. The CDR3 loop spans 13 amino acids. CDR3 sequence reads: CAINRGGNQPQHF. The CDR3 nucleotides are TGCGCCATTAACCGGGGAGGCAATCAGCCCCAGCATTTT.

The chain joins TRBV6-5 to TRBJ2-1, with D unclear. Germline CDR1 and CDR2: MNHEY and SVGAGI. CDR3 length equals 15 residues. The V end lost 0 bases, the J end lost 0 bases, and 6 bases lay between the germline ends. CDR3 residues: CASSYSQSSYNEQFF. In nucleotides, the CDR3 is TGTGCCAGCAGTTACTCACAGAGCTCCTACAATGAGCAGTTCTTC.

The sample holds many counts of this clonotype. The V and J genes are TRBV5-8 and TRBJ2-1, with TRBD2 matching over 11 bases. The germline gives CDR1 SGHTS, CDR2 YDEGEE. This CDR3 has 17 residues. V lost 0 bases and J lost 1; bases outside the gene matches: 3. The CDR3 here is CASSLAGTSGSYNEQFF. CDR3 nucleotide sequence: TGTGCCAGCAGCTTGGCTGGGACTAGCGGTTCCTACAATGAGCAGTTCTTC. Full variable domain (missing parts from reference TRBV5-8 and TRBJ2-1): EAGVTQSPTHLIKTRGQQATLRCSPISGHTSVYWYQQALGLGLQFLLWYDEGEERNRGNFPPRFSGRQFPNYSSELNVNALELEDSALYLCASSLAGTSGSYNEQFFGPGTRLTVL.

This clonotype was detected a few times. The chain carries TRBV11-3 and TRBJ2-5; D gene unclear. The CDR3 runs 12 residues. V lost 6 bases and J lost 3, with 8 bases in between. CDR1 is SGHNT, CDR2 YENEEA, per germline. The CDR3 DNA follows: TGTGCCAGCAGTCTCCTAGAAGAGACCCAGTACTTC. Translating it yields CASSLLEETQYF. Variable domain in full (rest from reference TRBV11-3 and TRBJ2-5): EAGVVQSPRYKIIEKKQPVAFWCNPISGHNTLYWYLQNLGQGPELLIRYENEEAVDDSQLPKDRFSAERLKGVDSTLKIQPAELGDSAVYLCASSLLEETQYFGPGTRLLVL.

This clonotype was counted between two and nine times. The genes are TRBV3-1 and TRBJ2-1; D remains unclear. Trimming removed 4 bases at V and 9 bases at J, with 7 bases between. Germline values: CDR1 LGHDT, CDR2 YNNKEL (reference sequence). This CDR3 region has 11 residues. The CDR3 coding sequence is TGTGCCAGCAGCCCCGGCGGTGAGCAGTTCTTC. Its translation: CASSPGGEQFF.

Worth noting for this clonotype: The germline gene is not matched at one end of the junction; a read error may be the cause. The rearrangement uses TRBV29-1 and TRBJ1-1, with 7 bases lining up with TRBD1. The CDR3 consists of 13 residues. Germline assignment: CDR1 SQVTM and CDR2 ANQGSEA. CDR3 loop: CSVVRGHDTEALF. CDR3 DNA: TGCAGCGTTGTGAGGGGGCATGATACTGAAGCTCTCTTT.

This clonotype was detected a few times. The genes are TRBV7-9 and TRBJ2-7; no firm D call. Per germline, CDR1 SEHNR and CDR2 FQNEAQ (reference sequence). V lost 1 base, J lost 0 bases, and 10 bases lay in between. CDR3 length: 15 amino acids. Written as DNA, the CDR3 is TGTGCCAGCAGCTTAGGACCCCTGAGCTCCTACGAGCAGTACTTC. Translating gives CASSLGPLSSYEQYF.

About this clonotype: Its ends do not fully match the called genes, so a read error is possible. The chain uses TRBV28 and TRBJ1-5, with no clear D. The CDR3 sequence is 13 residues long. Germline values: CDR1 MDHEN, CDR2 SYDVKM. CDR3 in amino acids: CASSSMGRQPRHF. The CDR3 DNA reads TGTGCCAGCAGCTCTATGGGAAGGCAGCCCCGGCATTTT.

This clonotype was detected a few times. This sequence joins TRBV20-1 and TRBJ2-5; 11 bases map to TRBD2. Germline V CDR1 and CDR2: DFQATT, SNEGSKA (reference sequence). This CDR3 spans 17 amino acids. With 0 bases clipped from V and 3 bases from J, the junction kept 9 bases outside the gene matches. The chain's CDR3 is CSARDPGSGRGKETQYF. As DNA, the CDR3 is TGCAGTGCTAGAGATCCGGGTAGCGGGAGGGGGAAAGAGACCCAGTACTTC.

The chain combines TRBV5-1 with TRBJ2-3; 9 bases map to TRBD2. Germline lookup yields CDR1 SGHRS and CDR2 YFSETQ. This CDR3 has 15 amino acids. V lost 3 bases to trimming and J lost 5 bases; unmatched junction nucleotides: 7. The CDR3 spells CASSWGLAGRDTQYF. CDR3 nucleotides: TGCGCCAGCAGCTGGGGCCTAGCGGGGCGAGATACGCAGTATTTT.

This clonotype was seen a few times. CDR3 residues: CAISSGLYGYTF. The DNA of the CDR3 is TGTGCCATCAGTTCGGGACTGTATGGCTACACCTTC. The V gene is TRBV10-3, the J gene TRBJ1-2, with D possibly being TRBD1 (5 bases). Between the trimmed V and J ends, which lost 5 bases and 5 bases, there was a span of 9 bases. This CDR3 region has 12 residues. From germline, CDR1 is ENHRY and CDR2 SYGVKD.

The V gene is TRBV7-2, the J gene TRBJ2-1; 8 bases fit TRBD2. V was clipped by 4 bases and J by 1 base; unmatched bases: 6. The length of the CDR3 is 16 residues. The germline CDR1 and CDR2 sequences are SGHTA and FQGNSA. The CDR3: CASSSREAKSYNEQFF. CDR3 nucleotide sequence: TGTGCCAGCAGCTCGCGGGAGGCGAAATCCTACAATGAGCAGTTCTTC.

This chain uses TRBV5-1 with TRBJ2-1; 13 nucleotides align to TRBD2. J gave up 7 bases and V 1 base, and 2 bases lay outside the gene matches. CDR1 is SGHRS, CDR2 YFSETQ, per germline. This CDR3 contains 15 residues. In nucleotides, the CDR3 is TGCGCCAGCAGCTTGAGACTAGCGGGAGGAAATGAGCAGTTCTTC. Its translation: CASSLRLAGGNEQFF.

This clonotype was seen more than once but under ten times. This rearrangement joins TRBV19 to TRBJ1-5; perhaps TRBD1 as D (5 bases). Germline assignment: CDR1 LNHDA and CDR2 SQIVND (reference sequence). This CDR3 contains 16 residues. Trimming pared 4 bases from V and 2 bases from J, leaving 15 bases between. For the CDR3, the DNA is TGTGCCAGTAGTACCGGGGAGTTCAGGGGCAATCAGCCCCAGCATTTT. Its protein is CASSTGEFRGNQPQHF.

The rearrangement joins TRBV5-1 to TRBJ1-1, with D possibly TRBD1 on 5 matching bases. V was cut by 5 bases and J by 0 bases, with 11 bases left in between. Looked up from germline, CDR1 is SGHRS and CDR2 is YFSETQ. The CDR3 contains 14 residues. CDR3 bases: TGCGCCAGCAGTTGGGGCCCCATGAACACTGAAGCTTTCTTT. Protein product: CASSWGPMNTEAFF.

The V and J genes are TRBV29-1 and TRBJ2-5; D may be TRBD2 (6 bases). CDR1 is SQVTM and CDR2 is ANQGSEA in the germline V gene. The CDR3 runs to 15 residues. Trimming cost V 0 bases and J 7 bases, with 18 bases left between them. The CDR3 sequence: CSVEESEREAGTQYF. CDR3 nucleotide sequence: TGCAGCGTTGAAGAATCGGAAAGGGAGGCGGGGACCCAGTACTTC. The full variable domain, with the rest looked up from reference TRBV29-1 and TRBJ2-5, is SAVISQKPSRDICQRGTSLTIQCQVDSQVTMMFWYRQQPGQSLTLIATANQGSEATYESGFVIDKFPISRPNLTFSTLTVSNMSPEDSSIYLCSVEESEREAGTQYFGPGTRLLVL.

This clonotype was seen at least ten times. This chain joins TRBV12-3 or TRBV12-4 and TRBJ2-1, with D unclear. V was cut by 3 bases and J by 5 bases, with 5 bases left in between. The CDR3 has 12 residues. CDR3 in DNA: TGTGCCAGCAGTTTCGGGCACAATGAGCAGTTCTTC. As protein: CASSFGHNEQFF.

The chain joins TRBV5-4 to TRBJ2-5; no clear D. With 0 bases removed from V and 1 base from J, the gap between germline ends came to 7 bases. The CDR3 runs to 14 residues. Germline V gene sequence: CDR1 SGHNT, CDR2 YYREEE (reference sequence). The DNA for the CDR3 is TGTGCCAGCAGCTTGGGGCAGATCCAAGAGACCCAGTACTTC. This gives the protein CASSLGQIQETQYF.

This clonotype came up a few times. CDR3: CATSRDLILGTMNTEAFF. CDR3 in DNA: TGTGCCACCAGCAGAGATTTAATTTTAGGGACGATGAACACTGAAGCTTTCTTT. This chain links TRBV15 with TRBJ1-1; D is perhaps TRBD1 (5 bases). Trimming left V 0 bases short and J 0 bases short, with 17 bases between. Looked up from germline, CDR1 is LNHNV and CDR2 is YYDKDF (reference sequence). The CDR3 spans 18 residues. The full variable domain, rest sourced from reference TRBV15 and TRBJ1-1, is DAMVIQNPRYQVTQFGKPVTLSCSQTLNHNVMYWYQQKSSQAPKLLFHYYDKDFNNEADTPDNFQSRRPNTSFCFLDIRSPGLGDTAMYLCATSRDLILGTMNTEAFFGQGTRLTVV.

The rearrangement links TRBV12-3 or TRBV12-4 to TRBJ1-2; unclear D gene. The CDR3 runs 12 residues. The ends were cut back, 4 bases at V and 6 bases at J, with 9 bases in the middle. Written as DNA, the CDR3 is TGTGCCAGCAGTTCCCGGACGGATGGCTACACCTTC. This sequence encodes CASSSRTDGYTF.

This clonotype has at least ten counts. The rearrangement joins TRBV7-9 to TRBJ2-1, with 8 bases that match TRBD1. CDR3 length equals 16 residues. The germline V gene encodes CDR1 SEHNR and CDR2 FQNEAQ (reference sequence). With V trimmed by 0 bases and J by 9 bases, 10 bases remained unmatched. The CDR3 DNA reads TGTGCCAGCAGCTTAGCCGGACAGGGCCCTCTTAGTGAGCAGTTCTTC. This translates into CASSLAGQGPLSEQFF.

This clonotype has ten or more counts. The CDR3 nucleotides are TGCAGTGTAGGTCTCGGAGTGAATTCACCCCTCCACTTT. It is translated as CSVGLGVNSPLHF. The V gene is TRBV20-1, the J gene TRBJ1-6; D not certain. The germline V gene has CDR1 DFQATT and CDR2 SNEGSKA (reference sequence). The CDR3 sequence is 13 residues long. Trimming removed 7 bases from V and 7 bases from J, with 14 bases in between.

This clonotype came up many times. J is TRBJ2-7 and V is TRBV20-1, with a weak D call TRBD1 (5 bases). The CDR3 has 13 residues. Germline CDR1 reads DFQATT; CDR2 reads SNEGSKA (reference sequence). Deletions cut 4 bases from V and 0 bases from J, with 10 bases between. CDR3 in amino acids: CSAIRVSSYEQYF. CDR3 nucleotide sequence: TGCAGTGCTATCAGGGTAAGCTCCTACGAGCAGTACTTC.